This T cell receptor beta chain was observed in a study of cytomegalovirus exposure and HLA in healthy donors. The PCR had 60 Vbeta and 13 Jbeta primers. In the study's own analysis: Counted up in a later analysis, unique TCR beta chains came to about 83 million, with around 11 million shared. Assay used: immunoSEQ multiplex PCR; TCRdb lists only in-frame clones, some missing. The DNA was the basis for D and trimming; V, J and clone size are from that table. The table lists roughly 230,000 clones, about 85% of them singletons. Healthy bone marrow donors made up the cohort. Findings and limits, study-wide: A later analysis showed HLA-associated TCR beta chains outstripping equally common others in clonal expansion. The study put under 200 TCR beta chains on its list as cytomegalovirus-associated.

On this clone itself: What it binds is unknown.

CDR1 is LNHDA and CDR2 is SQIVND in the germline V gene (reference sequence). V lost 2 bases and J lost 2; bases outside the gene matches: 6. The CDR3 runs 16 residues. The sequencing input was PBMCs. The rearrangement links TRBV19 to TRBJ2-7; 10 nucleotides agree with TRBD2. This TCR came from a girl aged 2-10 years in good health and CMV-seronegative. The CDR3: CASSIRGAGGTYEQYF. In DNA, the CDR3 is TGTGCCAGTAGTATACGCGGAGCGGGAGGGACCTACGAGCAGTACTTC.